A selection of T cell receptor beta chains follows, all from one sample in a study of T cells in Graves' hyperthyroidism and ophthalmopathy. TCRdb re-derived calls from the multiplex PCR reads in MiXCR, one entry per CDR3 protein. Of fewer than 900,000 distinct CDR3 sequences in the sample, around 15% were seen once. Specimen: blood. The receptor source for this set is a man in his late teens or twenties with Graves' hyperthyroidism. Both conserved end residues are part of each CDR3. Not all rows give a size; the values are once, few, many and, for expanded clones, a class.

TRBV12-3/TRBV12-4,few,CASSRSRAYEQYF
TRBV4-2,few,CASSQDTRPTGGNIQYF
TRBV4-3,few,CASSQDRTGVNYGYTF
TRBV6-2/TRBV6-3,few,CASSYLTSGSVNEQFF
TRBV7-2,many,CASSPRLAGGSYEQYF
TRBV19,-,CASRDGTNTGELFF
TRBV11-2,-,CASSSDDIAEAFF
TRBV7-6,-,CASSPLRGFTGELFF
TRBV20-1,many,CSASGVSGTDTQYF
TRBV24-1,many,CATSLAGELFF
TRBV2,many,CASSSWAERNEQFF
TRBV20-1,many,CSARTDDPSGLAAAGTQYF
TRBV20-1,many,CSARIAGAGTDTQYF
TRBV28,few,CASSSPRRGDGPSGNTIYF
TRBV2,many,CASSSRTGAHGYTF
TRBV20-1,-,CSAPTGTSGPNEQFF
TRBV7-2,many,CASSYRSYEQYF
TRBV19,few,CASSMTSGSENEQFF
TRBV19,-,CASSMGTPKTEAFF
TRBV5-8,few,CASRLGGIDYGYTF
TRBV24-1,-,CATSDFGTGRNEQFF
TRBV14,few,CASSQFRDSSSYEQYF
TRBV27,-,CASSFGDPTDTQYF
TRBV6-1,-,CASRGFSYNEQFF
TRBV29-1,-,CSVVELVKNIQYF
TRBV11-3,many,CASSPTEGAYNEQFF
TRBV18,few,CASSPPGLAGRQETQYF
TRBV13,-,CASSQRGYEKLFF
TRBV19,-,CASTSGRDGVGGELFF